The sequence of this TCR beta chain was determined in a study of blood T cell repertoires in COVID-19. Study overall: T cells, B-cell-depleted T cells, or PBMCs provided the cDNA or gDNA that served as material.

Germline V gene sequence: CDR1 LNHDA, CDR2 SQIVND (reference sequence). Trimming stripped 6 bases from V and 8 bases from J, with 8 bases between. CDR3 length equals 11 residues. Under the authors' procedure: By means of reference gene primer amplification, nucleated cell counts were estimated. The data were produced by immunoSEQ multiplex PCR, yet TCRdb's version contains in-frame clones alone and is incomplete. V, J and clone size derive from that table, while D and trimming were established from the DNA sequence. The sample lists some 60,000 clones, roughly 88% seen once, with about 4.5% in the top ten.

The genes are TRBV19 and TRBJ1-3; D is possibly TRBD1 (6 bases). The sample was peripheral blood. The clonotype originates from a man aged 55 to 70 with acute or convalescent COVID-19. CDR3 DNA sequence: TGTGCCAGTAGACGGACAGACACCATATATTTT. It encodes CASRRTDTIYF.